These T cell receptor beta chains were read from a single sample in a study of blood T cell repertoires in COVID-19. The protocol was immunoSEQ multiplex PCR, while the TCRdb copy is restricted to in-frame clones and leaves out a portion. Of 300,000 to 450,000 clones listed, roughly 86% are singletons. The sample taken for sequencing was PBMCs or T cells enriched from blood (not recorded which). These receptor sequences come from a man in his thirties or forties who had recovered from COVID-19. The conserved cysteine and the conserved F or W are not part of the CDR3 here.

>TRBV3-1/TRBV3-2|TRBJ1-1
ASSQAGNTEAF
>TRBV10-2|TRBJ2-2
ASLGGAGELF
>TRBV27|TRBJ2-3
ASMVQRGGRTDTQY
>TRBV6-1|TRBJ2-1
ASSERYNEQF
>TRBV12-5|TRBJ1-2
ASGLDRLRVIANYGYT
>TRBV27|TRBJ2-5
ASSNRDRVGTQY
>TRBV10-1|TRBJ2-7
ASSPRPRGEQY
>TRBV19|TRBJ1-4
ASSSLFATNEKLF
>TRBV7-8|TRBJ2-3
ASSLEASTQY
>TRBV10-3|TRBJ2-5
AISSAAGGGETQY
>TRBV5-5|TRBJ2-7
ASSSPGYEQY
>TRBV6-4|TRBJ1-2
ASSEEQGVNYGYT
>TRBV10-2|TRBJ1-1
ASSESSNRGTEAF
>TRBV12-2|TRBJ2-1
ASRLQGWDEQF
>TRBV20-1|TRBJ1-2
SARGAYGYT
>TRBV19|TRBJ1-1
AVGVDRDTEAF
>TRBV2|TRBJ2-2
ASRETSGGSNGELF
>TRBV9|TRBJ2-1
ASSVGTSEQF
>TRBV11-2|TRBJ1-1
ASSLDAATKAF
>TRBV3-1/TRBV3-2|TRBJ2-3
ASSQVTGGTQY
>TRBV11-3|TRBJ1-1
ASSLGEDTEAF
>TRBV3-1/TRBV3-2|TRBJ1-6
ASSLGQLNSPLH
>TRBV19|TRBJ2-6
ASSVGQEFSGANVLT
>TRBV20-1|TRBJ2-1
SASRGTGSSYNEQF
>TRBV5-6|TRBJ1-1
ASSLMGTVKNTEAF
>TRBV7-9|TRBJ1-2
ASSSTGGGYGYT
>TRBV10-3|TRBJ2-6
ATAPTGLSGANVLT